The 25 T cell receptor beta chains below all came from one sample that was sequenced in a study of T cell responses to AZD1222 COVID-19 vaccine. Clones were sequenced by immunoSEQ multiplex PCR, and TCRdb holds only the in-frame ones, with some missing. The sample consists of 120,000 or so clones, 90% to 95% of them appearing once. Sequencing used peripheral blood, obtained on day 0 of AZD1222 vaccination. The receptors come from an adult in good health.

This clone is a singleton in its sample. The V gene is TRBV6-5, the J gene TRBJ1-2, with D perhaps TRBD1 (5 bases). This CDR3 is 14 amino acids long. Germline V gene sequence: CDR1 MNHEY, CDR2 SVGAGI. V shed 4 bases and J shed 0 bases, with 9 bases lying between them. The CDR3 bases are TGTGCCAGCAGTTCCGGGACTTCTAACTATGGCTACACCTTC. Its protein is CASSSGTSNYGYTF.

V gene TRBV5-4 combines with J gene TRBJ2-3; 12 positions agree with TRBD2. The germline V gene encodes CDR1 SGHNT and CDR2 YYREEE (reference sequence). The CDR3 totals 15 residues. The trim removed 3 bases at V and 4 bases at J, leaving 3 bases unmatched. The CDR3 here is CASSSGTSGPDTQYF. The CDR3 DNA is TGTGCCAGCAGCTCAGGGACTAGCGGGCCAGATACGCAGTATTTT. The variable domain in full, completed from reference TRBV5-4 and TRBJ2-3, reads ETGVTQSPTHLIKTRGQQVTLRCSSQSGHNTVSWYQQALGQGPQFIFQYYREEENGRGNFPPRFSGLQFPNYSSELNVNALELDDSALYLCASSSGTSGPDTQYFGPGTRLTVL.

V is TRBV27 and J is TRBJ2-1; possibly TRBD2 for D (6 bases). Looked up from germline, CDR1 is MNHEY and CDR2 is SMNVEV (reference sequence). This CDR3 is 15 amino acids long. Deletions cut 1 base from V and 2 bases from J, with 9 bases between. CDR3 amino acids: CASSLFGGTYNEQFF. DNA of the CDR3: TGTGCCAGCAGTTTATTTGGCGGGACCTACAATGAGCAGTTCTTC.

V usage is TRBV20-1 and J usage is TRBJ2-1; no firm D call. The CDR3 sequence is 14 residues long. Germline V gives CDR1 DFQATT, CDR2 SNEGSKA (reference sequence). Trimming removed 3 bases from V and 8 bases from J, with 17 bases in between. CDR3 in DNA: TGCAGTGCTAGTTCCTCCAATCTTTACGATGAGCAGTTCTTC. Its protein is CSASSSNLYDEQFF.

The gene calls are TRBV30 and TRBJ1-6; perhaps TRBD1 as D (6 bases). The CDR3 is 14 residues long. V dropped 3 bases and J dropped 6 bases, with 12 bases sitting between them. Per the germline V gene, CDR1 is GTSNPN and CDR2 is SVGIG (reference sequence). CDR3 coding DNA: TGTGCCTGGAGGGGGGCCGGGGGTAATTCACCCCTCCACTTT. This translates into CAWRGAGGNSPLHF.

This rearrangement joins TRBV2 to TRBJ2-5; 8 bases are a match to TRBD1. The J segment lost 3 bases and the V segment lost 8 bases, leaving 8 bases of the junction unmatched. This CDR3 region has 14 residues. Germline V gene lookup returns CDR1 SNHLY and CDR2 FYNNEI. The CDR3 sequence is CASSGQGVEETQYF. The CDR3 DNA is TGTGCCAGCTCCGGACAGGGTGTGGAAGAGACCCAGTACTTC.

This clone was seen a single time. The gene calls are TRBV5-1 and TRBJ2-7; D might be TRBD2 (6 bases). CDR1 and CDR2 (germline): SGHRS, YFSETQ. The CDR3 is 15 residues long. V was clipped by 0 bases and J by 7 bases, with 17 bases between them. The CDR3 protein is CASSLVGLRAGEQYF. The CDR3 DNA reads TGCGCCAGCAGCTTGGTGGGACTCCGAGCAGGAGAGCAGTACTTC. The full variable domain, in which reference TRBV5-1 and TRBJ2-7 provide the parts outside the CDR3, is KAGVTQTPRYLIKTRGQQVTLSCSPISGHRSVSWYQQTPGQGLQFLFEYFSETQRNKGNFPGRFSGRQFSNSRSEMNVSTLELGDSALYLCASSLVGLRAGEQYFGPGTRLTVT.

This clone was recorded a few times. The chain has TRBV9 and TRBJ2-6, with D possibly being TRBD1 (6 bases). The CDR3 contains 15 residues. From germline, CDR1 is SGDLS and CDR2 YYNGEE. The V and J ends lost 0 bases and 5 bases respectively, with 9 bases between them. CDR3 in amino acids: CASSVGGRRANVLTF. DNA of the CDR3: TGTGCCAGCAGCGTAGGGGGGCGTAGGGCCAACGTCCTGACTTTC.

The chain combines TRBV4-2 with TRBJ1-1; TRBD1 matches at 8 bases. V gave up 8 bases and J gave up 4 bases; unmatched junction bases: 3. This CDR3 is 12 amino acids long. Germline assignment: CDR1 LGHNA and CDR2 YNFKEQ. For the CDR3, the DNA is TGTGCCAGCTCAGGGGGCGGCACTGAAGCTTTCTTT. Translated, it gives CASSGGGTEAFF.

The rearrangement joins TRBV15 to TRBJ2-1; 7 bases fit TRBD2. V dropped 0 bases and J dropped 0; count of bases not matched to a gene: 2. This CDR3 is 16 amino acids long. Germline CDR1 reads LNHNV; CDR2 reads YYDKDF (reference sequence). The CDR3 DNA sequence: TGTGCCACCAGCAGAGATTCGGGGGGCTCCTACAATGAGCAGTTCTTC. Its translation: CATSRDSGGSYNEQFF.

This chain uses TRBV7-9 with TRBJ2-7; D is ambiguous. Trimming removed 7 bases from V and 2 bases from J, with 9 bases in between. Looked up from germline, CDR1 is SEHNR and CDR2 is FQNEAQ (reference sequence). The length of the CDR3 is 12 residues. The CDR3 spells CASTRYPYEQYF. The CDR3 nucleotides are TGTGCCAGCACTCGATATCCCTACGAGCAGTACTTC. Full variable domain (rest looked up from reference TRBV7-9 and TRBJ2-7): DTGVSQNPRHKITKRGQNVTFRCDPISEHNRLYWYRQTLGQGPEFLTYFQNEAQLEKSRLLSDRFSAERPKGSFSTLEIQRTEQGDSAMYLCASTRYPYEQYFGPGTRLTVT.

The rearrangement uses TRBV11-3 and TRBJ2-5; tentative D call: TRBD1 (5 bases). The CDR3 spans 13 residues. Germline CDR1 reads SGHNT; CDR2 reads YENEEA. The germline V and J ends were trimmed by 5 bases and 3 bases, with 10 bases remaining between them. This CDR3 reads CASSTGGEETQYF. In DNA form, the CDR3 reads TGTGCCAGCAGCACAGGTGGCGAAGAGACCCAGTACTTC.

This rearrangement joins TRBV21-1 to TRBJ2-7; the D segment call TRBD1 is taken from the table without a DNA check. TRBV21-1 is an annotated pseudogene. CDR3 length: 16 residues. CDR3 DNA: TGTGCCAGCAGCCGAGGTAGGGGTAGGGGCTCCTACGAGCAGTACTTC. This codes for CASSRGRGRGSYEQYF.

The rearrangement links TRBV2 to TRBJ2-1, with D perhaps being TRBD1 or TRBD2 (5 bases each). Between the trimmed V and J ends, which lost 1 base and 8 bases, there was a span of 12 bases. The CDR3 is made up of 14 amino acids. The germline V gene has CDR1 SNHLY and CDR2 FYNNEI. CDR3 sequence (DNA): TGTGCCAGCAGTGAAGGGGACCCTTGGGATGAGCAGTTCTTC. This sequence encodes CASSEGDPWDEQFF.

This chain joins TRBV19 and TRBJ2-7, with TRBD1 matching over 7 bases. Germline CDR1 and CDR2: LNHDA and SQIVND (reference sequence). J gave up 4 bases and V 3 bases, and 6 bases lay outside the gene matches. The CDR3 is 14 amino acids. The CDR3 DNA follows: TGTGCCAGTAGTATGACAGGGACCCTTTACGAGCAGTACTTC. Translation gives CASSMTGTLYEQYF.

The rearrangement joins TRBV14 to TRBJ2-2; D possibly corresponds to TRBD1 (6 bases). Germline V CDR1 and CDR2: SGHDN, FVKESK. The CDR3 extends over 13 amino acids. V was shortened by 6 bases and J by 4 bases, with 9 bases between the two germline ends. CDR3 DNA sequence: TGTGCCAGCAGGATAGGGGGCACCGGGGAGCTGTTTTTT. This codes for CASRIGGTGELFF.

V is TRBV12-3 or TRBV12-4 and J is TRBJ2-1; no firm D call. This CDR3 is 12 amino acids long. The germline V and J ends were trimmed by 4 bases and 3 bases, with 4 bases remaining between them. CDR3 protein: CASSYFYNEQFF. DNA for the CDR3: TGTGCCAGCAGTTATTTCTACAATGAGCAGTTCTTC.

V and J are TRBV7-2 and TRBJ2-3; D ambiguous. The CDR3 has 15 residues. Germline lookup yields CDR1 SGHTA and CDR2 FQGNSA. The V and J ends lost 5 bases and 6 bases respectively, with 18 bases between them. The CDR3 loop reads CASSPREKVWDTQYF. DNA of the CDR3: TGTGCCAGCAGCCCGCGCGAAAAAGTATGGGATACGCAGTATTTT.

This clone was observed a few times. CDR3 nucleotides: TGTGCCAGTAGTATAGTAAAGCAGCCCCAGCATTTT. Translating it yields CASSIVKQPQHF. The chain joins TRBV19 to TRBJ1-5; D is uncertain. This CDR3 has 12 amino acids. Looked up from germline, CDR1 is LNHDA and CDR2 is SQIVND (reference sequence). V was trimmed by 1 base and J by 7 bases, leaving 5 bases between them. Together with reference TRBV19 and TRBJ1-5, the CDR3 gives the full variable domain: DGGITQSPKYLFRKEGQNVTLSCEQNLNHDAMYWYRQDPGQGLRLIYYSQIVNDFQKGDIAEGYSVSREKKESFPLTVTSAQKNPTAFYLCASSIVKQPQHFGDGTRLSIL.

The chain couples TRBV7-2 to TRBJ1-2; D perhaps matches TRBD1 (6 bases). CDR1 is SGHTA, CDR2 FQGNSA, per germline. CDR3 length: 16 residues. Between the trimmed V and J ends, which lost 5 bases and 0 bases, there was a span of 16 bases. CDR3 sequence: CASSIGGTEANYGYTF. The CDR3 region has the DNA TGTGCCAGCAGCATAGGGGGGACGGAAGCTAACTATGGCTACACCTTC.

The CDR3 DNA is TGTGCCAGCTCTCCTGCCAGGAGCTCCTATAATTCACCCCTCCACTTT. Protein product: CASSPARSSYNSPLHF. The chain couples TRBV2 to TRBJ1-6; the D is unclear. The CDR3 contains 16 residues. V was shortened by 8 bases and J by 0 bases, with 14 bases between the two germline ends. Germline values: CDR1 SNHLY, CDR2 FYNNEI.

V is TRBV29-1 and J is TRBJ2-1; D gene uncertain. The CDR3 loop spans 13 amino acids. Germline V gene data show CDR1 as SQVTM and CDR2 as ANQGSEA. V shed 1 base and J shed 1 base, with 5 bases lying between them. The DNA of the CDR3 is TGCAGCGTTGAAGCCGGGTCCTACAATGAGCAGTTCTTC. Translation gives CSVEAGSYNEQFF.

This chain links TRBV5-1 with TRBJ1-1; D is unresolved. Germline CDR1 reads SGHRS; CDR2 reads YFSETQ. V was pared by 0 bases and J by 2 bases, with 8 bases between. The CDR3 length is 14 residues. In DNA, the CDR3 is TGCGCCAGCAGCTTGGCTCAGAGCAACACTGAAGCTTTCTTT. Translating it yields CASSLAQSNTEAFF.

This clone was seen only a few times. The V gene is TRBV7-3, the J gene TRBJ2-2, with a possible D match to TRBD1 (5 bases). The CDR3 has 13 residues. Germline CDR1 reads SGHTA; CDR2 reads FQGTGA. V gave up 5 bases and J gave up 6 bases, with 10 bases separating them. The CDR3 sequence is CASSAVGAGELFF. As DNA, the CDR3 is TGTGCCAGCAGCGCGGTAGGGGCCGGGGAGCTGTTTTTT.

The rearrangement links TRBV2 to TRBJ1-4; D gene unclear. CDR3 size: 14 residues. Between the trimmed V and J ends, which lost 2 bases and 6 bases, there was a span of 10 bases. CDR1 is SNHLY, CDR2 FYNNEI, per germline. Written as DNA, the CDR3 is TGTGCCAGCAGTGAATCACAAATTTATGAAAAACTGTTTTTT. Encoded protein: CASSESQIYEKLFF. Combining the CDR3 with reference TRBV2 and TRBJ1-4 gives the whole variable domain EPEVTQTPSHQVTQMGQEVILRCVPISNHLYFYWYRQILGQKVEFLVSFYNNEISEKSEIFDDQFSVERPDGSNFTLKIRSTKLEDSAMYFCASSESQIYEKLFFGSGTQLSVL.